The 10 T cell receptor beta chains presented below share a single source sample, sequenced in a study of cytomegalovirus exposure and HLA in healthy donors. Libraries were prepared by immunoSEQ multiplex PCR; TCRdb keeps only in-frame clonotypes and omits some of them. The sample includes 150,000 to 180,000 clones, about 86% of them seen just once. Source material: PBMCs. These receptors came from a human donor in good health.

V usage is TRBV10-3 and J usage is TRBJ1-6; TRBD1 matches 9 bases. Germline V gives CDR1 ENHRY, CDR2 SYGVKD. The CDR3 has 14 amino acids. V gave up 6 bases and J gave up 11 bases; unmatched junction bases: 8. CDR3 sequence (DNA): TGTGCCATCAGAACCGGGACAGGGACAGCACCCCTCCACTTT. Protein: CAIRTGTGTAPLHF.

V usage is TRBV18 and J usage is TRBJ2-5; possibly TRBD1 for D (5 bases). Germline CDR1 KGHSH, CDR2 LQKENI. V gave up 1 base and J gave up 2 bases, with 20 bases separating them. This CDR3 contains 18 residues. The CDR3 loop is CASSPRKPGIKGQETQYF. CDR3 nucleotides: TGTGCCAGCTCACCACGGAAACCAGGGATCAAGGGACAAGAGACCCAGTACTTC.

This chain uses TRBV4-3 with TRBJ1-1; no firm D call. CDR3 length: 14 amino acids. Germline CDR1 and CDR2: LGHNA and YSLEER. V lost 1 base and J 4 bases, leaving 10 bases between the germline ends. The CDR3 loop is CASSQVVAGTEAFF. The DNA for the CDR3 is TGCGCCAGCAGCCAAGTCGTCGCGGGCACTGAAGCTTTCTTT.

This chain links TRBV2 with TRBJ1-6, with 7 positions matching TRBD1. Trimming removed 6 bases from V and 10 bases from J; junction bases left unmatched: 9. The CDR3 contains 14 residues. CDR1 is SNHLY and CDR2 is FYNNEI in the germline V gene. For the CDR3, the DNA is TGTGCCAGCAGACCAGGGGGAGAAGGATCACCCCTCCACTTT. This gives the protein CASRPGGEGSPLHF.

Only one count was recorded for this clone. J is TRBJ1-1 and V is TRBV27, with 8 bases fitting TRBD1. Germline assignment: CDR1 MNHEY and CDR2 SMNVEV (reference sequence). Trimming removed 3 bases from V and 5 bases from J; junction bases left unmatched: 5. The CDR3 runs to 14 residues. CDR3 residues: CASSFQGALTEAFF. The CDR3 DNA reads TGTGCCAGCAGTTTTCAGGGGGCGCTGACTGAAGCTTTCTTT.

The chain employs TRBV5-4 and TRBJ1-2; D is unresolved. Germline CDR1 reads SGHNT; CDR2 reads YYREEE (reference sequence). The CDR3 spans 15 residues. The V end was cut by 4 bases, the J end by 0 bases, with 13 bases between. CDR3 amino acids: CASSAQRKSNYGYTF. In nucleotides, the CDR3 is TGTGCCAGCAGCGCACAGCGGAAGTCTAACTATGGCTACACCTTC.

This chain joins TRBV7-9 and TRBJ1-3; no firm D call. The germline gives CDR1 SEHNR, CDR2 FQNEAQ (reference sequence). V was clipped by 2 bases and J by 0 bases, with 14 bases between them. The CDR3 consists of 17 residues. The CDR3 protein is CASSLMGGLVSGNTIYF. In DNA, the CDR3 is TGTGCCAGCAGCTTAATGGGTGGGCTGGTCTCTGGAAACACCATATATTTT.

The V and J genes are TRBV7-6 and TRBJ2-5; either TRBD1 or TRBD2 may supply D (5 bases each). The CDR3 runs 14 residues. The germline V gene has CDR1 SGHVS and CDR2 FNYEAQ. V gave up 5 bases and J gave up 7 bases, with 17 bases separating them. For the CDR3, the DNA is TGTGCCAGCAGCATAGGGGCTAGCAGCGGGACCCAGTACTTC. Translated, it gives CASSIGASSGTQYF.

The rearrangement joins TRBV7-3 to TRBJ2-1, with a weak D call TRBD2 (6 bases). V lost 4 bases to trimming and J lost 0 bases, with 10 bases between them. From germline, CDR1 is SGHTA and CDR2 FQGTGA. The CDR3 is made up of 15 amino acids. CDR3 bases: TGTGCCAGCAGCTGGCAGGGAGGCTCCTACAATGAGCAGTTCTTC. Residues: CASSWQGGSYNEQFF. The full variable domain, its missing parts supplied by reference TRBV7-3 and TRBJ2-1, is GAGVSQTPSNKVTEKGKYVELRCDPISGHTALYWYRQSLGQGPEFLIYFQGTGAADDSGLPNDRFFAVRPEGSVSTLKIQRTERGDSAVYLCASSWQGGSYNEQFFGPGTRLTVL.

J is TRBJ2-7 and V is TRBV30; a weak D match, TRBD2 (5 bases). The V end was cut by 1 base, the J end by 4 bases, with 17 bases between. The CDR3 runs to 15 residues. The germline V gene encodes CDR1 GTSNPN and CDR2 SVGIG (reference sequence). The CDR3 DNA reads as TGTGCCTGGAGTGATGGCAGTGAGGGAGTATACGAGCAGTACTTC. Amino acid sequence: CAWSDGSEGVYEQYF. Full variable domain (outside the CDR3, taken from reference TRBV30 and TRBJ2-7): SQTIHQWPATLVQPVGSPLSLECTVEGTSNPNLYWYRQAAGRGLQLLFYSVGIGQISSEVPQNLSASRPQDRQFILSSKKLLLSDSGFYLCAWSDGSEGVYEQYFGPGTRLTVT.